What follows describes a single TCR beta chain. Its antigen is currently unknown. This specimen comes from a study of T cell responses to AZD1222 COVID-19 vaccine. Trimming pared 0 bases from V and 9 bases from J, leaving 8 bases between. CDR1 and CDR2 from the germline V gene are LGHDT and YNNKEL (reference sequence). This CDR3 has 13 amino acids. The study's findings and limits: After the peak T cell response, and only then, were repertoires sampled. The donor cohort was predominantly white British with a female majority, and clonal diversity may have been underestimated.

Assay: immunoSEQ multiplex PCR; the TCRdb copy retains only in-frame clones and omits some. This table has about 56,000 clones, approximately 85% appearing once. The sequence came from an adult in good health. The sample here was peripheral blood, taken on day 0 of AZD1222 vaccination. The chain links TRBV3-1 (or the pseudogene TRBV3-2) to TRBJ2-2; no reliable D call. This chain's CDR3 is CASSQDRPRELFF. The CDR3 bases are TGTGCCAGCAGCCAAGATAGGCCGAGGGAGCTGTTTTTT.